This T cell receptor beta chain was captured by sequencing in a study of brain metastases from non-small cell lung cancer. This table comes from immunoSEQ multiplex PCR, and its TCRdb copy is limited to in-frame clones, with some not included. The table has thousands of clones, 87% seen once; the top ten hold about 4%. Germline CDR1 LGHNA, CDR2 YNFKEQ. This CDR3 contains 15 residues. Trimming removed 0 bases at V and 3 bases at J, with 12 bases between. The sample taken for sequencing was primary lung tumor tissue. The sequence was obtained from a donor aged 40 or over with non-small cell lung cancer. The V and J genes are TRBV4-2 and TRBJ2-7; tentative D call: TRBD1 (6 bases). CDR3 loop: CASSQERDTRYEQYF. DNA for the CDR3: TGTGCCAGCAGCCAAGAAAGGGACACCCGCTACGAGCAGTACTTC.